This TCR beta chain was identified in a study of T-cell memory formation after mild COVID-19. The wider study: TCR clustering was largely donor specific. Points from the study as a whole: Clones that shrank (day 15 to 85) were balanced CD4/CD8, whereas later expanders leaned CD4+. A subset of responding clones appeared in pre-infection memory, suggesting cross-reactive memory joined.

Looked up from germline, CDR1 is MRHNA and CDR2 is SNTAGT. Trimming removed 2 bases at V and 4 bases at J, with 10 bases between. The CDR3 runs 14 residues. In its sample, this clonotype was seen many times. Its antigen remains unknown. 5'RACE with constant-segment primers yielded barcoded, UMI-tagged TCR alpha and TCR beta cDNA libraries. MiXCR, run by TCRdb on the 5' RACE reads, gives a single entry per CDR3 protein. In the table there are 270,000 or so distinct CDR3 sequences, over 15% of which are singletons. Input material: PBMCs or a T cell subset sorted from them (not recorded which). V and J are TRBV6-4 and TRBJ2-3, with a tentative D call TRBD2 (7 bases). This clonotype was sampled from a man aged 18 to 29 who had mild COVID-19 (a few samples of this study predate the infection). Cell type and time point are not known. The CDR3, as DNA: TGTGCCAGCAGTGACGGGGGGGCCTCAGATACGCAGTATTTT. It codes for CASSDGGASDTQYF.